This entry lists 26 T cell receptor beta chains sequenced from one sample in a study of post-analysis software for immune sequencing data. Libraries were made from TCR beta cDNA, and they carried unique molecular identifiers. TCRdb re-derived calls from the PCR reads in MiXCR, one entry per CDR3 protein. This sample has about 500,000 distinct CDR3 sequences, with roughly 46% found just once. Their antigen targets remain unknown. Findings and caveats of the study: In patients, TRBV5-6, TRBV5-1 and TRBV20-1 belonged to five or six TRBV segments found more frequently than in controls.

What was sequenced was blood. The receptor set was obtained from a girl between 5 and 17 years old with multiple sclerosis.

The V and J genes are TRBV29-1 and TRBJ1-1, with D unclear. V was cut by 7 bases and J by 3 bases, with 9 bases left in between. The CDR3 totals 11 residues. The germline CDR1 and CDR2 sequences are SQVTM and ANQGSEA. CDR3 sequence (DNA): TGCAGCGGGTCTTGGGACACTGAAGCTTTCTTT. Protein product: CSGSWDTEAFF.

This clonotype was found once. This chain joins TRBV6-5 and TRBJ2-2; the D is unclear. In germline, CDR1 is MNHEY, CDR2 SVGAGI. V shed 2 bases and J shed 4 bases, with 11 bases lying between them. The CDR3 consists of 15 residues. The CDR3 reads CASSYRTTGTGELFF. DNA for the CDR3: TGTGCCAGCAGTTACAGAACGACGGGCACCGGGGAGCTGTTTTTT.

There are a few counts of this clonotype. This chain links TRBV28 with TRBJ2-5, with D unresolved. The tail of the sequence fits TRBJ2-7 better, so the J call may be wrong. This CDR3 has 14 residues. Germline CDR1 is MDHEN and CDR2 is SYDVKM. The CDR3 region has the DNA TGTGCCAGCGGAACCCCCGGACGGAGCTACGAGCAGTACTTC. Translating gives CASGTPGRSYEQYF.

The chain employs TRBV6-1 and TRBJ2-5; TRBD1 matches at 9 bases. The J call may be mistaken, given a closer DNA end match to TRBJ2-7. CDR3 length: 15 residues. CDR1 and CDR2 from the germline V gene are MNHNS and SASEGT. This CDR3 reads CASVSGTGPSYEQYF. The CDR3 nucleotides are TGTGCCAGCGTTTCCGGGACAGGGCCTTCATACGAGCAGTACTTC.

The rearrangement uses TRBV4-3 and TRBJ2-1, with TRBD2 matching 11 bases. With 0 bases clipped from V and 6 bases from J, the junction kept 13 bases outside the gene matches. CDR3 length equals 19 residues. The V gene's germline CDR1 is LGHNA and CDR2 YSLEER. CDR3 DNA sequence: TGCGCCAGCAGCCAAGATCCCCCCTCCCTAGCGGGAGGCAGCAATGAGCAGTTCTTC. The encoded protein is CASSQDPPSLAGGSNEQFF.

The rearrangement uses TRBV29-1 and TRBJ2-7, with 7 bases identical to TRBD2. CDR3 length: 15 residues. With 1 base clipped from V and 6 bases from J, the junction kept 12 bases outside the gene matches. CDR1 SQVTM and CDR2 ANQGSEA come from the germline V gene. DNA for the CDR3: TGCAGCGTTGAAGTATCCAGCGGGATTTTTCGCGAGCAGTACTTC. It yields the protein CSVEVSSGIFREQYF.

The chain employs TRBV5-1 and TRBJ2-7; 9 bases fit TRBD2. The CDR3 contains 14 residues. With 6 bases clipped from V and 2 bases from J, the junction kept 6 bases outside the gene matches. CDR1 and CDR2 from the germline V gene are SGHRS and YFSETQ. Written as DNA, the CDR3 is TGCGCCAGCAACGGCGGGGGGGGTGCCTACGAGCAGTACTTC. This sequence encodes CASNGGGGAYEQYF.

This clonotype was found a few times. The rearrangement joins TRBV5-1 to TRBJ2-1; 7 nucleotides match TRBD1. With 4 bases clipped from V and 0 bases from J, the junction kept 4 bases outside the gene matches. The CDR3 is 15 amino acids. The V gene's germline CDR1 is SGHRS and CDR2 YFSETQ. CDR3 sequence reads: CASSRGQPSYNEQFF. The CDR3 bases are TGCGCCAGCAGCAGGGGACAGCCCTCCTACAATGAGCAGTTCTTC.

This clonotype was recorded only once. The genes are TRBV6-1 and TRBJ1-1; weak D call: TRBD1 (5 bases). The CDR3 sequence is 14 residues long. Germline CDR1 is MNHNS and CDR2 is SASEGT. V lost 7 bases, J lost 1 base, and 13 bases lay in between. The CDR3 is CASTRTGANTEAFF. DNA for the CDR3: TGTGCCAGCACCAGAACCGGGGCGAACACTGAAGCTTTCTTT.

This clonotype has just a few counts. J is TRBJ2-3 and V is TRBV2; tentatively, D is TRBD2 (6 bases). The germline gives CDR1 SNHLY, CDR2 FYNNEI. V lost 8 bases and J lost 6, with 12 bases in between. The CDR3 is 12 amino acids. The CDR3 DNA sequence: TGTGCCAGCCCCTACCGGGAGGATACGCAGTATTTT. As protein: CASPYREDTQYF.

V usage is TRBV20-1 and J usage is TRBJ1-1; TRBD1 matches 9 bases. CDR1 is DFQATT, CDR2 SNEGSKA, per germline (reference sequence). V was pared by 6 bases and J by 12 bases, with 11 bases of the junction left unmatched. The CDR3 runs to 12 residues. CDR3 in DNA: TGCAGTGCCCCCCGAGGGACAGGGACTACTTTCTTT. Translated: CSAPRGTGTTFF.

This clonotype was found a few times. The chain uses TRBV10-3 and TRBJ1-1, with a weak D call TRBD1 (5 bases). Trimming removed 6 bases from V and 3 bases from J, with 11 bases in between. In germline, CDR1 is ENHRY, CDR2 SYGVKD. The CDR3 is made up of 13 amino acids. This CDR3 is CAIRPGLDTEAFF. The CDR3 coding sequence is TGTGCCATCAGACCGGGGCTGGACACTGAAGCTTTCTTT.

V gene TRBV20-1 combines with J gene TRBJ1-5; tentative D call: TRBD1 (6 bases). Trimming stripped 1 base from V and 5 bases from J, with 15 bases between. Per germline, CDR1 DFQATT and CDR2 SNEGSKA (reference sequence). This CDR3 comprises 15 residues. Here the CDR3 reads CSARAPGVGYQPQHF. The CDR3 region has the DNA TGCAGTGCTAGAGCCCCAGGGGTAGGCTATCAGCCCCAGCATTTT.

The chain combines TRBV6-5 with TRBJ1-2, with D tentatively TRBD1 (6 bases). The ends were cut back, 3 bases at V and 4 bases at J, with 15 bases in the middle. This CDR3 region has 15 residues. Per germline, CDR1 MNHEY and CDR2 SVGAGI. The CDR3 sequence: CASSYRQRDTYGYTF. The CDR3 nucleotides are TGTGCCAGCAGTTATCGCCAACGGGACACCTATGGCTACACCTTC.

This chain joins TRBV7-2 and TRBJ1-4, with D perhaps matching TRBD1 (6 bases). The CDR3 loop spans 15 amino acids. V gave up 5 bases and J gave up 8 bases, with 18 bases separating them. Germline assignment: CDR1 SGHTA and CDR2 FQGNSA. CDR3 nucleotide sequence: TGTGCCAGCAGCCCCATGGGCACAGGGCGGGAAAAACTGTTTTTT. Residues: CASSPMGTGREKLFF.

This clonotype has only a few counts. The chain has TRBV4-2 and TRBJ2-3; either TRBD1 or TRBD2 may fit D (5 bases each). CDR3 length: 17 amino acids. Germline CDR1 LGHNA, CDR2 YNFKEQ. V dropped 1 base and J dropped 4 bases, with 18 bases sitting between them. CDR3 residues: CASSQGLRGASPDTQYF. The CDR3 DNA reads as TGTGCCAGCAGCCAAGGGCTTCGAGGGGCGTCCCCAGATACGCAGTATTTT.

The CDR3 DNA follows: TGCGCCAGCAGCTTGATCGAAAGTGCTGAGCAGTTCTTC. This encodes CASSLIESAEQFF. The chain carries TRBV5-1 and TRBJ2-1; no reliable D call. The CDR3 covers 13 residues. Germline V gives CDR1 SGHRS, CDR2 YFSETQ. Trimming shortened V by 1 base and J by 9 bases, and 11 bases separated the two germline ends.

The chain combines TRBV20-1 with TRBJ2-1, with D possibly being TRBD1 (6 bases). The length of the CDR3 is 13 residues. CDR1 DFQATT and CDR2 SNEGSKA come from the germline V gene (reference sequence). V was shortened by 6 bases and J by 7 bases, with 16 bases between the two germline ends. CDR3 region: CSAPGPGVNEQFF. Written as DNA, the CDR3 is TGCAGTGCCCCGGGTCCAGGGGTAAATGAGCAGTTCTTC.

Only one count was recorded for this clonotype. The chain employs TRBV28 and TRBJ2-4, with D maybe TRBD2 (5 bases). This CDR3 is built from 18 residues. CDR1 and CDR2 (germline): MDHEN, SYDVKM. V was trimmed by 1 base and J by 7 bases, leaving 23 bases between them. CDR3 nucleotide sequence: TGTGCCAGCAGTTTATATCCGGCTCGCGGGTTCCCCTCCAACATTCAGTACTTC. This translates into CASSLYPARGFPSNIQYF.

In its sample, this clonotype was seen a few times. The V call is TRBV7-9, the J call TRBJ1-2; D not resolved. The CDR3 runs 11 residues. The germline gives CDR1 SEHNR, CDR2 FQNEAQ (reference sequence). Trimming took off 10 bases at V and 7 bases at J, with 13 bases between the two ends. The CDR3 coding sequence is TGTGCCAACGGGGTAACTTTTGGCTACACCTTC. Protein sequence: CANGVTFGYTF.

The V call is TRBV15, the J call TRBJ2-5, with D unclear. The CDR3 is 11 residues long. Germline assignment: CDR1 LNHNV and CDR2 YYDKDF (reference sequence). Trimming pared 11 bases from V and 1 base from J, leaving 8 bases between. The CDR3 spells CAPSRQETQYF. CDR3 nucleotide sequence: TGTGCCCCCTCCCGCCAAGAGACCCAGTACTTC. The whole variable domain, filled in from reference TRBV15 and TRBJ2-5, reads DAMVIQNPRYQVTQFGKPVTLSCSQTLNHNVMYWYQQKSSQAPKLLFHYYDKDFNNEADTPDNFQSRRPNTSFCFLDIRSPGLGDTAMYLCAPSRQETQYFGPGTRLLVL.

This clonotype appeared a few times. V and J are TRBV29-1 and TRBJ2-7; 8 bases are shared with TRBD1. The CDR3 is 12 amino acids. The V segment lost 7 bases and the J segment 6 bases; nucleotides outside the gene matches: 8. The germline gives CDR1 SQVTM, CDR2 ANQGSEA. This CDR3 reads CSEPNTGGEQYF. As DNA, the CDR3 is TGCAGCGAGCCAAATACAGGGGGCGAGCAGTACTTC.

The chain carries TRBV20-1 and TRBJ2-1, with 13 positions matching TRBD2. The germline gives CDR1 DFQATT, CDR2 SNEGSKA (reference sequence). V lost 3 bases, J lost 0 bases, and 5 bases stayed unmatched. There are 17 residues in the CDR3. CDR3 DNA: TGCAGTGCTAGCGGACTAGCGGGAGTCGGCTCCTACAATGAGCAGTTCTTC. This translates into CSASGLAGVGSYNEQFF.

This clonotype was recorded once. The V call is TRBV27, the J call TRBJ1-4, with 9 positions matching TRBD1. Germline V gene lookup returns CDR1 MNHEY and CDR2 SMNVEV (reference sequence). J lost 5 bases, V lost 5 bases, and 6 bases had no gene match. The CDR3 is 15 amino acids. In DNA, the CDR3 is TGTGCCAGCAGTCACCTTACAGGGGGCAATGAAAAACTGTTTTTT. Encoded protein: CASSHLTGGNEKLFF.

J is TRBJ2-3 and V is TRBV10-3; no reliable D call. CDR1 is ENHRY, CDR2 SYGVKD, per germline. V was shortened by 2 bases and J by 4 bases, with 7 bases between the two germline ends. The CDR3 extends over 13 amino acids. Here the CDR3 DNA reads TGTGCCATCAGTGAGCGTCAGGCAGATACGCAGTATTTT. It codes for CAISERQADTQYF.

The V and J genes are TRBV27 and TRBJ2-3, with D tentatively TRBD2 (5 bases). The CDR3 sequence is 16 residues long. The germline V and J ends were trimmed by 4 bases and 4 bases, with 18 bases remaining between them. In germline, CDR1 is MNHEY, CDR2 SMNVEV (reference sequence). The CDR3 is CASSSIFEEEADTQYF. The CDR3 coding sequence is TGTGCCAGCAGTTCCATTTTCGAGGAGGAGGCAGATACGCAGTATTTT.